This T cell receptor beta chain was recorded in a study of cytomegalovirus exposure and HLA in healthy donors. Germline values: CDR1 MNHNS, CDR2 SASEGT. V was trimmed by 5 bases and J by 12 bases, leaving 23 bases between them. The CDR3 is made up of 15 amino acids. TCRdb's table, derived via immunoSEQ multiplex PCR, lists solely in-frame clones and lacks some. The sample has about 130,000 clones, roughly 89% seen once. The TCR was taken from a woman aged 18-29 years in good health and CMV-seronegative. The source material was PBMCs. The chain links TRBV6-1 to TRBJ2-1; D possibly corresponds to TRBD2 (5 bases). The CDR3 DNA follows: TGTGCCAGCAGTAGCTTGGACTCGAACATTCTAGGGCAGTTCTTC. It yields the protein CASSSLDSNILGQFF.